Listed below are T cell receptor delta chains from one sample, sequenced in a study of gamma-delta chains in newborns, infants, children. TCRdb re-called the reads through CATT. The table records more than 7,500 delta-chain clones, 22% of them present only once. The sample consisted of blood. The receptors were gathered from a child who was a newborn, infant or young child, either healthy, febrile or measles-vaccinated (not recorded which). CDR3s include the opening cysteine and the closing phenylalanine or tryptophan. Fields, in order: CDR3 DNA, CDR3 protein, J gene, D gene, clone size, CDR3 length, V gene. D genes are given only for firm matches. Part of the rows lack a size; the others show once, few, many or a class for expanded clones.

CDR3 DNA: TGTGCCTGTGACCCCCTAAGTCGTGTCCCCACCAGTCCCCTGGGGGATACCCAGTACACCGATAAACTCATCTTT; CDR3 protein: CACDPLSRVPTSPLGDTQYTDKLIF; J gene: TRDJ1; D gene: TRDD3; clone size: NA; CDR3 length: 25; V gene: TRDV2
CDR3 DNA: TGTGCCTGTGACACCCTGGGGCCAGACACCGATAAACTCATCTTT; CDR3 protein: CACDTLGPDTDKLIF; J gene: TRDJ1; D gene: NA; clone size: medium-sized; CDR3 length: 15; V gene: TRDV2
CDR3 DNA: TGTGCCTGTGACACCGTTTCCTACGCTGGGGTACCAAACTACACCGATAAACTCATCTTT; CDR3 protein: CACDTVSYAGVPNYTDKLIF; J gene: TRDJ1; D gene: NA; clone size: NA; CDR3 length: 20; V gene: TRDV2
CDR3 DNA: TGTGCCTGTGACACGACCTTCTTACCGAGTCCCCCCGGCGGGTCAGACCAAATCACCGATAAACTCATCTTT; CDR3 protein: CACDTTFLPSPPGGSDQITDKLIF; J gene: TRDJ1; D gene: NA; clone size: NA; CDR3 length: 24; V gene: TRDV2
CDR3 DNA: TGTGCCTGTGACACCGTACTCAGGGATACGGGAAGTGGAGACACCGATAAACTCATCTTT; CDR3 protein: CACDTVLRDTGSGDTDKLIF; J gene: TRDJ1; D gene: TRDD3; clone size: few; CDR3 length: 20; V gene: TRDV2
CDR3 DNA: TGTGCCTGTGACATACTGGGGGATACCCGGAGGCCCGATAAACTCATCTTT; CDR3 protein: CACDILGDTRRPDKLIF; J gene: TRDJ1; D gene: TRDD3; clone size: NA; CDR3 length: 17; V gene: TRDV2
CDR3 DNA: TGTGCCTGTGACACCTTAAGGGGGATACGCGGGACGAATACCGATAAACTCATCTTT; CDR3 protein: CACDTLRGIRGTNTDKLIF; J gene: TRDJ1; D gene: TRDD3; clone size: few; CDR3 length: 19; V gene: TRDV2
CDR3 DNA: TGTGCCTTTGACACCAGGGCGAAGGACGCTAAGACCGATAACATCATCTTT; CDR3 protein: CAFDTRAKDAKTDNIIF; J gene: TRDJ1; D gene: NA; clone size: NA; CDR3 length: 17; V gene: TRDV2
CDR3 DNA: TGTGCCTGTGACGTACTGGGGGATACGCATGCCGATAAACTCATCTTT; CDR3 protein: CACDVLGDTHADKLIF; J gene: TRDJ1; D gene: TRDD3; clone size: NA; CDR3 length: 16; V gene: TRDV2
CDR3 DNA: TGTGCCTGTGACCCCCTTAAGATACTCGGTACTGGGGAACGACTCATCTTT; CDR3 protein: CACDPLKILGTGERLIF; J gene: TRDJ1; D gene: TRDD3; clone size: medium-sized; CDR3 length: 17; V gene: TRDV2
CDR3 DNA: TGTGCCTGTGACAGTACTGGGGGACCCAGCTCCTGGGACACCCGACAGATGTTTTTC; CDR3 protein: CACDSTGGPSSWDTRQMFF; J gene: TRDJ3; D gene: TRDD3; clone size: few; CDR3 length: 19; V gene: TRDV2
CDR3 DNA: TGTGCCGGTGACGCACTCGACACCGATAAAATCATCTTT; CDR3 protein: CAGDALDTDKIIF; J gene: TRDJ1; D gene: NA; clone size: NA; CDR3 length: 13; V gene: TRDV2
CDR3 DNA: TGTGCCTGTGACACGGTACTGGAGAGGGGCGATAAACTCATCTTT; CDR3 protein: CACDTVLERGDKLIF; J gene: TRDJ1; D gene: NA; clone size: few; CDR3 length: 15; V gene: TRDV2
CDR3 DNA: TGTGCCTGTGACACCTGGGATTCCGATAAACTCATCTTT; CDR3 protein: CACDTWDSDKLIF; J gene: TRDJ1; D gene: NA; clone size: few; CDR3 length: 13; V gene: TRDV2
CDR3 DNA: TGTGCCTGTGACACCCTGGAGACTGGGGGAAGCTTTAAACTCATCTTT; CDR3 protein: CACDTLETGGSFKLIF; J gene: TRDJ1; D gene: TRDD3; clone size: NA; CDR3 length: 16; V gene: TRDV2
CDR3 DNA: TGTGCCTGTGACACCGTCGCTGGGGGCCCAGTCACCGATAAACTCATCTTT; CDR3 protein: CACDTVAGGPVTDKLIF; J gene: TRDJ1; D gene: TRDD3; clone size: few; CDR3 length: 17; V gene: TRDV2
CDR3 DNA: TGTGCCGGTGACGTACTGGGGGAAACCGATAAACTCATCTTT; CDR3 protein: CAGDVLGETDKLIF; J gene: TRDJ1; D gene: TRDD3; clone size: NA; CDR3 length: 14; V gene: TRDV2
CDR3 DNA: TGTGCCTTTGGGGGTTGGAGAAAAGATTCCCACTGGGGGATCCCATCCACCATGTACACCGATAAACTCATCTTT; CDR3 protein: CAFGGWRKDSHWGIPSTMYTDKLIF; J gene: TRDJ1; D gene: TRDD3; clone size: few; CDR3 length: 25; V gene: TRDV3
CDR3 DNA: TGTGCTCTTGGGGAAGGCACGAGGGCTGGGGGATATTTCCATAAACTCATCTTT; CDR3 protein: CALGEGTRAGGYFHKLIF; J gene: TRDJ1; D gene: TRDD3; clone size: few; CDR3 length: 18; V gene: TRDV1
CDR3 DNA: TGTGCCTGTGACAAGACTCAGTACTGGGGGTCAAGCTCCTGGGACACCCGACAGATGTTTTTC; CDR3 protein: CACDKTQYWGSSSWDTRQMFF; J gene: TRDJ3; D gene: TRDD3; clone size: few; CDR3 length: 21; V gene: TRDV2
CDR3 DNA: TGTGCCTGTGACGGAGTACTGGGGGAACAGTACACCGATAAACTCATCTTT; CDR3 protein: CACDGVLGEQYTDKLIF; J gene: TRDJ1; D gene: TRDD3; clone size: few; CDR3 length: 17; V gene: TRDV2
CDR3 DNA: TGTGCCTGTGACGTTGTGGGTTCTGGGGGACCTTACACCGATAAACTCATCTTT; CDR3 protein: CACDVVGSGGPYTDKLIF; J gene: TRDJ1; D gene: TRDD3; clone size: NA; CDR3 length: 18; V gene: TRDV2
CDR3 DNA: TGTGCCTGTGACACCGTACTGGGGGATAGGTTGGACACCGATAAACCCATCTTT; CDR3 protein: CACDTVLGDRLDTDKPIF; J gene: TRDJ1; D gene: TRDD3; clone size: NA; CDR3 length: 18; V gene: TRDV2
CDR3 DNA: TGTGCCTGTGACACCGTATTACCCGTACTGGGGGATTTTAGTTTACATAAACTCATCTTT; CDR3 protein: CACDTVLPVLGDFSLHKLIF; J gene: TRDJ1; D gene: TRDD3; clone size: NA; CDR3 length: 20; V gene: TRDV2
CDR3 DNA: TGTGCCTGTGACCCCGTTACTGGCCCGACCCCCCACACCGATAAACTCATCTTT; CDR3 protein: CACDPVTGPTPHTDKLIF; J gene: TRDJ1; D gene: NA; clone size: NA; CDR3 length: 18; V gene: TRDV2
CDR3 DNA: TGTGCCTGTGACTCCCTCTCCGGGCTGGGGGAGGTGTACACCGATAAACTCATCTTT; CDR3 protein: CACDSLSGLGEVYTDKLIF; J gene: TRDJ1; D gene: TRDD3; clone size: NA; CDR3 length: 19; V gene: TRDV2
CDR3 DNA: TGTGCCTGTGACACCGTTAGTCCCAGACTGGGGGATACGCAGACCGATGAACTCATCTTT; CDR3 protein: CACDTVSPRLGDTQTDELIF; J gene: TRDJ1; D gene: TRDD3; clone size: NA; CDR3 length: 20; V gene: TRDV2
CDR3 DNA: TGTGCCTGTGACCTGGGGGATACCCTATTCTACACCGATAAACTCATCTTT; CDR3 protein: CACDLGDTLFYTDKLIF; J gene: TRDJ1; D gene: TRDD3; clone size: few; CDR3 length: 17; V gene: TRDV2
CDR3 DNA: TGTGCCTGTGACACAGTATCTCCGGACACCGATAAACTCATCTTT; CDR3 protein: CACDTVSPDTDKLIF; J gene: TRDJ1; D gene: NA; clone size: NA; CDR3 length: 15; V gene: TRDV2
CDR3 DNA: TGTGCCTGTGACACCGTACTCTCCTGGGACACCCGACAGATGTTTTTC; CDR3 protein: CACDTVLSWDTRQMFF; J gene: TRDJ3; D gene: NA; clone size: medium-sized; CDR3 length: 16; V gene: TRDV2
CDR3 DNA: TGTGCCTGTGACACCGTACTGGGGGATACGCGCAGCTCCTGGGACACCCGACAGATGTTTTTC; CDR3 protein: CACDTVLGDTRSSWDTRQMFF; J gene: TRDJ3; D gene: TRDD3; clone size: NA; CDR3 length: 21; V gene: TRDV2
CDR3 DNA: TGTGCCTGTGACGCCTTACTGGGGGATACGGGACATAGGTCGAGCGCAACCGATAAACTCATCTTT; CDR3 protein: CACDALLGDTGHRSSATDKLIF; J gene: TRDJ1; D gene: TRDD3; clone size: few; CDR3 length: 22; V gene: TRDV2
CDR3 DNA: TGTGCCTGTGACGAGTGGGGGATTGGCGATAAACTCATCTTT; CDR3 protein: CACDEWGIGDKLIF; J gene: TRDJ1; D gene: TRDD3; clone size: medium-sized; CDR3 length: 14; V gene: TRDV2
CDR3 DNA: TGTGCCTGTGACGCACCGGGGGACCTGTACACCGATAAACTCATCTTT; CDR3 protein: CACDAPGDLYTDKLIF; J gene: TRDJ1; D gene: NA; clone size: NA; CDR3 length: 16; V gene: TRDV2
CDR3 DNA: TGCGCTCTTGGGGATACATGGAGGATAAGGAACACCGATAAACTCATCTTT; CDR3 protein: CALGDTWRIRNTDKLIF; J gene: TRDJ1; D gene: TRDD3; clone size: few; CDR3 length: 17; V gene: TRDV1
CDR3 DNA: TGTGCCTGTGACACCGTGGGGGGCCCTAGGTACACCGATAAACTCATCTTT; CDR3 protein: CACDTVGGPRYTDKLIF; J gene: TRDJ1; D gene: NA; clone size: few; CDR3 length: 17; V gene: TRDV2
CDR3 DNA: TGTGCTCTAGTTGGCCTTCCTTCAAACTGGGGGACCTCCCTTTACACCGATAAACTCATCTTT; CDR3 protein: CALVGLPSNWGTSLYTDKLIF; J gene: TRDJ1; D gene: TRDD3; clone size: NA; CDR3 length: 21; V gene: TRDV1
CDR3 DNA: TGTGCCTGTGACACTAGTCTACTGGGGGAGACCGATAAACTCATCTTT; CDR3 protein: CACDTSLLGETDKLIF; J gene: TRDJ1; D gene: TRDD3; clone size: NA; CDR3 length: 16; V gene: TRDV2
CDR3 DNA: TGTGCCTGGGACGGGGTGGGGATGACAAAAACCGATAAAATCATCTTT; CDR3 protein: CAWDGVGMTKTDKIIF; J gene: TRDJ1; D gene: NA; clone size: NA; CDR3 length: 16; V gene: TRDV2
CDR3 DNA: TGTGCCTGTGACACGGTGGGGGATAGACGGAAGTACACCGATAAACTCATCTTT; CDR3 protein: CACDTVGDRRKYTDKLIF; J gene: TRDJ1; D gene: TRDD3; clone size: NA; CDR3 length: 18; V gene: TRDV2
CDR3 DNA: TGTGCTCTTGTCCTAGAGGTTTGGGGGATACCAAGGTACACCGATAAACTCATCTTT; CDR3 protein: CALVLEVWGIPRYTDKLIF; J gene: TRDJ1; D gene: TRDD3; clone size: NA; CDR3 length: 19; V gene: TRDV1
CDR3 DNA: TGTGCCTGTGACCGGATGGGGGTTCCTCCTAGAGATAAACTCATCTTT; CDR3 protein: CACDRMGVPPRDKLIF; J gene: TRDJ1; D gene: NA; clone size: few; CDR3 length: 16; V gene: TRDV2
CDR3 DNA: TGTGCCTGTGACACCCTAGAGCATACTGGGGGACCGTACACCGGTAAACTCATCTTT; CDR3 protein: CACDTLEHTGGPYTGKLIF; J gene: TRDJ1; D gene: TRDD3; clone size: few; CDR3 length: 19; V gene: TRDV2
CDR3 DNA: TGTGCTCTTTGGGAAAAAGCCCCCCTCATCAGGGGCCCCGTCTGGGGAACCGATAAACTCATCTTT; CDR3 protein: CALWEKAPLIRGPVWGTDKLIF; J gene: TRDJ1; D gene: NA; clone size: NA; CDR3 length: 22; V gene: TRDV1
CDR3 DNA: TGTGCCTGCGACCCCCTGGGGCCCTACACGGATAAACTCATCTTT; CDR3 protein: CACDPLGPYTDKLIF; J gene: TRDJ1; D gene: NA; clone size: NA; CDR3 length: 15; V gene: TRDV2
CDR3 DNA: TGTGCCTGTGACGCCATGGGGGATACCGATAAACTCATCTTT; CDR3 protein: CACDAMGDTDKLIF; J gene: TRDJ1; D gene: TRDD3; clone size: few; CDR3 length: 14; V gene: TRDV2
CDR3 DNA: TGTGCCTGTGACGTACTGGGGGATATAGGCACCGATAAACTCATCTTT; CDR3 protein: CACDVLGDIGTDKLIF; J gene: TRDJ1; D gene: TRDD3; clone size: medium-sized; CDR3 length: 16; V gene: TRDV2
CDR3 DNA: TGTGCTCTTGGCCACAAAGGGTGGGGTCCTGGGGGAACCCTGTACACCGATAAACTCATCTTT; CDR3 protein: CALGHKGWGPGGTLYTDKLIF; J gene: TRDJ1; D gene: TRDD3; clone size: NA; CDR3 length: 21; V gene: TRDV1
CDR3 DNA: TGTGCCTGTGACAATACTGGGGGATTTTGGGACACCCGACAGATGTTTTTC; CDR3 protein: CACDNTGGFWDTRQMFF; J gene: TRDJ3; D gene: TRDD3; clone size: few; CDR3 length: 17; V gene: TRDV2
CDR3 DNA: TGTGCCTGTGACACCGTGCTGGGGGATACGTATGGCGATAAACTCATCTTT; CDR3 protein: CACDTVLGDTYGDKLIF; J gene: TRDJ1; D gene: TRDD3; clone size: few; CDR3 length: 17; V gene: TRDV2
CDR3 DNA: TGTGCCTGTGACACCTTAGGCCCACTGGGGGATAAGGCCGATAAACTCATCTTT; CDR3 protein: CACDTLGPLGDKADKLIF; J gene: TRDJ1; D gene: TRDD3; clone size: once; CDR3 length: 18; V gene: TRDV2
CDR3 DNA: TGTGCCTGTGACACCGTGGGGGGACCACCGGGTTACACCGATAAACTCATCTTT; CDR3 protein: CACDTVGGPPGYTDKLIF; J gene: TRDJ1; D gene: NA; clone size: medium-sized; CDR3 length: 18; V gene: TRDV2
CDR3 DNA: TGTGCCTGTGACACCGTCACCGGCGACTACACCGATAAACTCATCTTT; CDR3 protein: CACDTVTGDYTDKLIF; J gene: TRDJ1; D gene: NA; clone size: few; CDR3 length: 16; V gene: TRDV2
CDR3 DNA: TGTGCTCTTGGGGGCTCCGCGGGGTTTCCCGGACCACTGGGGGATCCCACCGATAAACTCATCTTT; CDR3 protein: CALGGSAGFPGPLGDPTDKLIF; J gene: TRDJ1; D gene: TRDD3; clone size: NA; CDR3 length: 22; V gene: TRDV1
CDR3 DNA: TGTGCCTGTGACCCCCTCCGAGGGTCTACGGTGTACACCGATAAACTCATCTTT; CDR3 protein: CACDPLRGSTVYTDKLIF; J gene: TRDJ1; D gene: NA; clone size: few; CDR3 length: 18; V gene: TRDV2
CDR3 DNA: TGTGCCTGTGACACTCTGGGGGATACGCGATCCTGGGACACCCGAAAGATGTTTTTC; CDR3 protein: CACDTLGDTRSWDTRKMFF; J gene: TRDJ3; D gene: TRDD3; clone size: NA; CDR3 length: 19; V gene: TRDV2
CDR3 DNA: TGTGCCTGTGACTCCCTACTGGGGGGCCAAAACACCGATAAACTCATCTTT; CDR3 protein: CACDSLLGGQNTDKLIF; J gene: TRDJ1; D gene: TRDD3; clone size: few; CDR3 length: 17; V gene: TRDV2
CDR3 DNA: TGTGCCTGTGACACCGTTCGCACTGGGGGAGGATCTTCGTACACCGATAAACTCATCTTT; CDR3 protein: CACDTVRTGGGSSYTDKLIF; J gene: TRDJ1; D gene: TRDD3; clone size: few; CDR3 length: 20; V gene: TRDV2
CDR3 DNA: TGTGCCTGTGTAGGACTGGGGGATACCTGGGGCACCCGACAGATGTTTTTC; CDR3 protein: CACVGLGDTWGTRQMFF; J gene: TRDJ3; D gene: TRDD3; clone size: NA; CDR3 length: 17; V gene: TRDV2